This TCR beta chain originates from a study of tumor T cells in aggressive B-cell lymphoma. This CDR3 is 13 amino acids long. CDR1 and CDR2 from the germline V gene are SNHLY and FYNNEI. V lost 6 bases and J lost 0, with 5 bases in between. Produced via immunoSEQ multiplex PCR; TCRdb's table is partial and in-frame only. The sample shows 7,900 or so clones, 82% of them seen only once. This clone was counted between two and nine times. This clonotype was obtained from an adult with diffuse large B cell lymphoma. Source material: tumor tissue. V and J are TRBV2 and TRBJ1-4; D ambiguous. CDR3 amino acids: CASRAATNEKLFF. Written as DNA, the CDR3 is TGTGCCAGCAGGGCAGCAACTAATGAAAAACTGTTTTTT.